These T cell receptor beta chains were read from a single sample in a study of shared clonotypes between healthy human individuals. TCRdb's table, derived via immunoSEQ multiplex PCR, lists solely in-frame clones and lacks some. Of about 380,000 clones listed, about 97% were seen once; the top ten hold more than 0.3%. What was sequenced was memory CD8+ T cells sorted from blood. All receptors come from a man younger than 40 in good health. Each CDR3 is given with its conserved first and last residue. Each record gives: V gene, D gene, J gene, clone size, CDR3 protein, CDR3 DNA. D genes are given only for firm matches. Clone size is not always given. Where it is, it says once, few, many or a class for expanded clones.

v_call: TRBV19; d_call: -; j_call: TRBJ2-7; clone_size: once; cdr3_aa: CASSIPGTATYEQYF; cdr3_nt: TGTGCCAGTAGTATCCCAGGGACGGCTACCTACGAGCAGTACTTC
v_call: TRBV27; d_call: -; j_call: TRBJ2-1; clone_size: once; cdr3_aa: CASSLSSSNEQFF; cdr3_nt: TGTGCCAGCAGTTTAAGCAGTAGCAATGAGCAGTTCTTC
v_call: TRBV4-2; d_call: -; j_call: TRBJ2-5; clone_size: -; cdr3_aa: CASSRSTLAQETQYF; cdr3_nt: TGTGCCAGCAGCCGCAGTACGCTCGCCCAAGAGACCCAGTACTTC
v_call: TRBV4-1; d_call: -; j_call: TRBJ2-2; clone_size: -; cdr3_aa: CASSQGLRIGELFF; cdr3_nt: TGCGCCAGCAGCCAAGGATTGCGGATCGGGGAGCTGTTTTTT
v_call: TRBV6-1; d_call: -; j_call: TRBJ2-7; clone_size: -; cdr3_aa: CASNRFSYEQYF; cdr3_nt: TGTGCCAGCAACAGATTCTCCTACGAGCAGTACTTC
v_call: TRBV4-2; d_call: TRBD2; j_call: TRBJ2-3; clone_size: -; cdr3_aa: CASSQLRTSGGTDTQYF; cdr3_nt: TGTGCCAGCAGCCAACTTAGGACTAGCGGGGGCACAGATACGCAGTATTTT
v_call: TRBV6-5; d_call: -; j_call: TRBJ1-3; clone_size: -; cdr3_aa: CASSYPTLSGNTIYF; cdr3_nt: TGTGCCAGCAGTTACCCGACTCTCTCTGGAAACACCATATATTTT
v_call: TRBV7-9; d_call: TRBD1; j_call: TRBJ1-1; clone_size: -; cdr3_aa: CASSLVGTGGAMNTEAFF; cdr3_nt: TGTGCCAGCAGCTTAGTTGGGACAGGGGGCGCGATGAACACTGAAGCTTTCTTT
v_call: TRBV13; d_call: TRBD1; j_call: TRBJ1-2; clone_size: -; cdr3_aa: CASSLGLRGGDSGNYGYTF; cdr3_nt: TGTGCCAGCAGCTTAGGCCTGAGAGGGGGCGATTCGGGGAACTATGGCTACACCTTC
v_call: TRBV6-1; d_call: -; j_call: TRBJ2-3; clone_size: -; cdr3_aa: CASSEKANTQYF; cdr3_nt: TGTGCCAGCAGTGAAAAAGCAAATACGCAGTATTTT
v_call: TRBV14; d_call: -; j_call: TRBJ2-3; clone_size: -; cdr3_aa: CASSLRDTGTDTQYF; cdr3_nt: TGTGCCAGCAGCCTCCGGGACACGGGCACAGATACGCAGTATTTT
v_call: TRBV4-2; d_call: -; j_call: TRBJ2-5; clone_size: once; cdr3_aa: CASSQEFASATEGETQYF; cdr3_nt: TGTGCCAGCAGCCAAGAGTTCGCTAGCGCAACGGAGGGGGAGACCCAGTACTTC
v_call: TRBV5-1; d_call: -; j_call: TRBJ2-1; clone_size: -; cdr3_aa: CASSPLRSSYNEQFF; cdr3_nt: TGCGCCAGCAGCCCCCTCAGGAGCTCCTACAATGAGCAGTTCTTC
v_call: TRBV5-1; d_call: -; j_call: TRBJ2-5; clone_size: -; cdr3_aa: CASSLHTSYQETQYF; cdr3_nt: TGCGCCAGCAGCCTACATACTAGCTACCAAGAGACCCAGTACTTC
v_call: TRBV19; d_call: TRBD1; j_call: TRBJ2-1; clone_size: -; cdr3_aa: CASSLNSGTGTVSSYNEQFF; cdr3_nt: TGTGCCAGTAGTCTAAATTCCGGGACAGGAACGGTGAGCTCCTACAATGAGCAGTTCTTC
v_call: TRBV6-4; d_call: TRBD1; j_call: TRBJ1-1; clone_size: -; cdr3_aa: CASSDPTGGVKNTEAFF; cdr3_nt: TGTGCCAGCAGTGATCCGACAGGGGGCGTTAAAAACACTGAAGCTTTCTTT